The next 21 T cell receptor beta chains were all read from a single sample in a study of control samples from healthy donors and cancer patients. The repertoire was sequenced with immunoSEQ multiplex PCR; TCRdb's copy has only in-frame clones and lacks some. The sample has 25,000 to 30,000 clones, approximately 87% seen once. Input material: PBMCs. All receptors derive from a woman aged 40 to 50 with lung cancer.

The rearrangement joins TRBV19 to TRBJ1-5; D is unclear. Germline CDR1 reads LNHDA; CDR2 reads SQIVND (reference sequence). The CDR3 spans 15 residues. The germline V and J ends were trimmed by 3 bases and 0 bases, with 9 bases remaining between them. The CDR3 region is CASSMRLISNQPQHF. CDR3 DNA: TGTGCCAGTAGTATGAGATTAATTAGCAATCAGCCCCAGCATTTT.

This chain connects TRBV5-1 to TRBJ1-2; TRBD1 might be the D (5 bases). V lost 0 bases, J lost 6 bases, and 12 bases lay in between. There are 14 residues in the CDR3. Per germline, CDR1 SGHRS and CDR2 YFSETQ. CDR3: CASSLEGTVDGYTF. The CDR3 nucleotides are TGCGCCAGCAGCTTGGAGGGGACGGTCGATGGCTACACCTTC.

The chain recombines TRBV4-1 with TRBJ2-5, with D possibly TRBD2 on 5 matching bases. The CDR3 spans 14 residues. Trimming took 0 bases from V and 4 from J, leaving 9 bases between them. Germline lookup yields CDR1 MGHRA and CDR2 YSYEKL. CDR3 in DNA: TGCGCCAGCAGCCAAGAGGCGGACTCAGAGACCCAGTACTTC. Translation gives CASSQEADSETQYF.

V is TRBV11-1 and J is TRBJ1-6; D is undetermined. The germline CDR1 and CDR2 sequences are SGHAT and FQDESV (reference sequence). V shed 4 bases and J shed 6 bases, with 10 bases lying between them. CDR3 length equals 14 residues. CDR3 loop: CASSSDRSNSPLHF. CDR3 DNA: TGTGCCAGCAGCTCGGACCGATCTAATTCACCCCTCCACTTT.

This clone was counted only a few times. The chain carries TRBV5-1 and TRBJ1-1; TRBD1 might be the D (6 bases). The V gene's germline CDR1 is SGHRS and CDR2 YFSETQ. CDR3 length equals 14 residues. V lost 6 bases and J lost 3, with 15 bases in between. The CDR3 DNA is TGCGCCAGCAAAACCGGTGGGGGCGACACTGAAGCTTTCTTT. Protein sequence: CASKTGGGDTEAFF.

The genes are TRBV5-1 and TRBJ1-4, with D possibly being TRBD1 (5 bases). With 0 bases removed from V and 1 base from J, the gap between germline ends came to 10 bases. The CDR3 spans 16 residues. In germline, CDR1 is SGHRS, CDR2 YFSETQ. Here the CDR3 DNA reads TGCGCCAGCAGCTTGGAGGGGACGAGAACTAATGAAAAACTGTTTTTT. This encodes CASSLEGTRTNEKLFF.

This chain links TRBV3-1 (or the pseudogene TRBV3-2) with TRBJ2-5; 8 positions match TRBD1. This CDR3 spans 17 amino acids. Germline loops: CDR1 LGHDT, CDR2 YNNKEL (reference sequence). Trimming cost V 2 bases and J 4 bases; bases outside gene matches: 12. CDR3 DNA sequence: TGTGCCAGCAGCCAATTCGGTCGGACAGGGCTATCAGAGACCCAGTACTTC. Encoded protein: CASSQFGRTGLSETQYF.

The J gene is TRBJ1-5, the V gene TRBV5-5; TRBD1 might be the D (5 bases). Trimming shortened V by 3 bases and J by 1 base, and 11 bases separated the two germline ends. The CDR3 has 15 amino acids. Looked up from germline, CDR1 is SGHKS and CDR2 is YYEKEE (reference sequence). The CDR3 protein is CASSYSAGSNQPQHF. Here the CDR3 DNA reads TGTGCCAGCAGCTACTCCGCAGGGAGCAATCAGCCCCAGCATTTT.

This clone was seen more than once but under ten times. CDR3 loop: CASSLTSRGSYGYTF. CDR3 nucleotide sequence: TGCGCCAGCAGCCTCACTTCTAGGGGATCCTATGGCTACACCTTC. This chain joins TRBV4-3 and TRBJ1-2, with D possibly being TRBD1 (5 bases). There are 15 residues in the CDR3. Germline CDR1 is LGHNA and CDR2 is YSLEER. Trimming took off 4 bases at V and 4 bases at J, with 16 bases between the two ends.

This sequence joins TRBV7-9 and TRBJ1-2; 10 positions match TRBD1. Trimming took 4 bases from V and 3 from J; bases not matched to a gene: 5. Germline V lookup: CDR1 SEHNR, CDR2 FQNEAQ (reference sequence). The CDR3 loop spans 15 amino acids. The CDR3 reads CASSSLGQGDYGYTF. The CDR3 DNA reads as TGTGCCAGCAGCTCCCTCGGACAGGGGGACTATGGCTACACCTTC.

This chain uses TRBV5-4 with TRBJ1-2; D is undetermined. The V end was cut by 0 bases, the J end by 4 bases, with 13 bases between. In germline, CDR1 is SGHNT, CDR2 YYREEE (reference sequence). This CDR3 has 15 amino acids. The CDR3 DNA is TGTGCCAGCAGCTTGGAGAGGTCCTCCTCCTATGGCTACACCTTC. Translating it yields CASSLERSSSYGYTF.

The chain carries TRBV6-5 and TRBJ2-3; 8 positions agree with TRBD1. This CDR3 region has 14 residues. Germline CDR1 is MNHEY and CDR2 is SVGAGI. V shed 5 bases and J 5 bases; nucleotides not matched to a gene: 6. The chain's CDR3 is CASSNQGAEDTQYF. DNA for the CDR3: TGTGCCAGCAGTAATCAGGGGGCAGAAGATACGCAGTATTTT.

The rearrangement links TRBV30 to TRBJ2-3; 7 bases agree with TRBD2. The CDR3 runs to 16 residues. Losses at the gene ends were 4 bases for V and 3 bases for J; bases not matched to a gene: 13. Germline-derived CDR1 and CDR2 are GTSNPN and SVGIG (reference sequence). The CDR3 loop reads CAWKWEGRGSTDTQYF. In nucleotides, the CDR3 is TGTGCCTGGAAATGGGAGGGGCGCGGTTCTACAGATACGCAGTATTTT.

This chain links TRBV21-1 with TRBJ2-1; the tabulated D call, TRBD1, remains unverified against the DNA. TRBV21-1 is reported as a pseudogene. This CDR3 spans 14 amino acids. CDR3 bases: TGTGCCAGCAGCAAAGGGCAGGGAATGTTGGAGCAGTTCTTC. Encoded protein: CASSKGQGMLEQFF.

This clone has only a few counts. The chain has TRBV9 and TRBJ1-5; TRBD1 is a possible D gene (5 bases). Trimming removed 2 bases at V and 0 bases at J, with 9 bases between. The length of the CDR3 is 15 residues. The V gene's germline CDR1 is SGDLS and CDR2 YYNGEE. The CDR3 DNA is TGTGCCAGCAGCGTGACAGCCTATAGCAATCAGCCCCAGCATTTT. As protein: CASSVTAYSNQPQHF.

The rearrangement uses TRBV14 and TRBJ2-3, with TRBD1 identical over 7 bases. There are 13 residues in the CDR3. Trimming took 6 bases from V and 6 from J; bases not matched to a gene: 6. Germline lookup yields CDR1 SGHDN and CDR2 FVKESK. DNA for the CDR3: TGTGCCAGCAGTCGACAGGGAATCGATACGCAGTATTTT. Its protein is CASSRQGIDTQYF.

The chain uses TRBV6-1 and TRBJ2-4; D not certain. CDR3 length: 12 amino acids. Trimming removed 3 bases from V and 6 bases from J, with 6 bases in between. The germline V gene has CDR1 MNHNS and CDR2 SASEGT. Here the CDR3 reads CASSEGLNIQYF. The CDR3, as DNA: TGTGCCAGCAGTGAGGGCCTAAACATTCAGTACTTC.

The V and J genes are TRBV11-2 and TRBJ1-1; the D is unclear. Trimming cost V 3 bases and J 1 base, with 6 bases left between them. The CDR3 is made up of 13 amino acids. The germline V gene has CDR1 SGHAT and CDR2 FQNNGV. The CDR3 loop is CASSFRQNTEAFF. CDR3 coding DNA: TGTGCCAGCAGCTTTCGGCAGAACACTGAAGCTTTCTTT.

The chain has TRBV19 and TRBJ1-1, with 7 bases identical to TRBD1. J was trimmed by 11 bases and V by 1 base; bases with no gene match: 10. The CDR3 sequence is 14 residues long. The germline V gene encodes CDR1 LNHDA and CDR2 SQIVND (reference sequence). CDR3 protein: CASSIGGTVDLAFF. CDR3 sequence (DNA): TGTGCCAGTAGTATAGGAGGGACAGTCGATCTCGCTTTCTTT.

This rearrangement joins TRBV28 to TRBJ2-2, with D possibly TRBD1 on 5 matching bases. Germline V gives CDR1 MDHEN, CDR2 SYDVKM. There are 17 residues in the CDR3. V was pared by 6 bases and J by 3 bases, with 20 bases between. CDR3 sequence reads: CASRHPASDRHTGELFF. The CDR3 DNA follows: TGTGCCAGCAGACACCCAGCCTCAGACAGACACACCGGGGAGCTGTTTTTT.

V and J are TRBV29-1 and TRBJ1-3; D not certain. Germline CDR1 reads SQVTM; CDR2 reads ANQGSEA. V shed 3 bases and J shed 7 bases, with 13 bases lying between them. The CDR3 length is 13 residues. Here the CDR3 DNA reads TGCAGCGTTGACGTACTCACGGGTAACACCATATATTTT. It yields the protein CSVDVLTGNTIYF.